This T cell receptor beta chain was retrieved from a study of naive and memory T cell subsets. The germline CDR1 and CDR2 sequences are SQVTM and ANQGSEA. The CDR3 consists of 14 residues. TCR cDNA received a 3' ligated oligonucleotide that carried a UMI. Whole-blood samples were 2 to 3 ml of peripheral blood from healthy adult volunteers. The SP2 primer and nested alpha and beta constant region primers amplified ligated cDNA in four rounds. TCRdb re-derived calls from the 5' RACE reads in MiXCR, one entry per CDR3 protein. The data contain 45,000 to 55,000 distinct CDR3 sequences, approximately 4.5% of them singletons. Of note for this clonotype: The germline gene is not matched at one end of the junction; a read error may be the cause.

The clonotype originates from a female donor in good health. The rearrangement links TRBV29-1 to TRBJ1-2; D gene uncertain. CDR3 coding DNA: TGCAGCGTTCCGCGGCGGTTAGCTAACTATGGCGACACCTTC. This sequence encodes CSVPRRLANYGDTF.